This T cell receptor beta chain was captured in a study of Ad26.COV2.S vaccination and SARS-CoV-2 variants. Study in general: Donor was one of the participants in the Ad26.COV2.S arm of the COV1001 trial.

Sequencing was performed with immunoSEQ multiplex PCR; in TCRdb, only in-frame clones are kept and a portion is missing. The sample carries 300,000 to 400,000 clones, roughly 91% recorded once. The CDR3 is 18 residues long. Treatment defined: some 20 received Ad26.COV2.S at low or high dose, single or two shots; roughly 5 received placebo; per-sample allocation not given. Samples were taken on day 63 after the first vaccine or placebo injection. This sequence joins TRBV21-1 and TRBJ2-4; TRBD1, the table's D call, lacks a check against the DNA. TRBV21-1 is described as a pseudogene. The TCR originated in a person between 18 and 65 years old who received the Ad26.COV2.S COVID-19 vaccine or a placebo. Sample: peripheral blood, taken in a trial of Ad26.COV2.S vaccine versus placebo. CDR3 coding DNA: TGTGCCAGCAGCAAAGGGACCCAGGGGTGCGGGGCCAAAAACATTCAGTACTTC. Amino acid sequence: CASSKGTQGCGAKNIQYF.